These 15 T cell receptor beta chains originate from one sample sequenced in a study of cytomegalovirus exposure and HLA in healthy donors. TCRdb's table, derived via immunoSEQ multiplex PCR, lists solely in-frame clones and lacks some. The sample has some 180,000 clones; 86% are singletons. The material sequenced was PBMCs. These receptors originate from a man aged 25 to 45 in good health and CMV-seropositive.

The rearrangement links TRBV7-9 to TRBJ2-1, with D maybe TRBD2 (6 bases). Germline CDR1 SEHNR, CDR2 FQNEAQ (reference sequence). The CDR3 consists of 14 residues. The V and J ends lost 1 base and 6 bases respectively, with 10 bases between them. CDR3 loop: CASSLEPAGNEQFF. The CDR3 DNA reads TGTGCCAGCAGCTTAGAACCAGCGGGCAATGAGCAGTTCTTC.

This clone was counted only a few times. V usage is TRBV19 and J usage is TRBJ2-7; D call uncertain. From germline, CDR1 is LNHDA and CDR2 SQIVND (reference sequence). The V gene lost 5 bases and the J gene lost 3 bases, with 5 bases spanning the gap. CDR3 size: 11 residues. In DNA form, the CDR3 reads TGTGCCAGTAGTGACCGCTACGAGCAGTACTTC. Protein sequence: CASSDRYEQYF.

The V gene is TRBV7-9, the J gene TRBJ2-7; D might be TRBD1 or TRBD2, each matching 5 bases. This CDR3 region has 13 residues. CDR1 SEHNR and CDR2 FQNEAQ come from the germline V gene (reference sequence). Deletions cut 5 bases from V and 3 bases from J, with 11 bases between. The DNA of the CDR3 is TGTGCCAGCAGCCCCGCAGGGAGCTACGAGCAGTACTTC. Its translation is CASSPAGSYEQYF.

This chain links TRBV4-1 with TRBJ1-5; no firm D call. Germline loops: CDR1 MGHRA, CDR2 YSYEKL. This CDR3 contains 14 residues. Deletions cut 4 bases from V and 4 bases from J, with 11 bases between. The CDR3 DNA reads as TGCGCCAGCAGCCCAATCTTGGAGAATCAGCCCCAGCATTTT. Amino acids: CASSPILENQPQHF.

CDR3 nucleotide sequence: TGTGCCACCTCAGGGACAGGGGGCCGGTACGAGCAGTACTTC. Its translation: CATSGTGGRYEQYF. The gene calls are TRBV6-5 and TRBJ2-7; 12 bases align to TRBD1. The J segment lost 4 bases and the V segment lost 10 bases, leaving 8 bases of the junction unmatched. This CDR3 contains 14 residues. CDR1 is MNHEY and CDR2 is SVGAGI in the germline V gene.

The V gene is TRBV7-2, the J gene TRBJ2-7; D might be TRBD1 or TRBD2, each matching 5 bases. Germline assignment: CDR1 SGHTA and CDR2 FQGNSA. The CDR3 covers 15 residues. V was cut by 1 base and J by 6 bases, with 16 bases left in between. CDR3 sequence (DNA): TGTGCCAGCAGCTTAGGCCTCTCCCGAGGGGCCGAGCAGTACTTC. This sequence encodes CASSLGLSRGAEQYF.

The chain is built from TRBV11-2 and TRBJ2-3, with D possibly TRBD2 on 6 matching bases. The CDR3 is made up of 16 amino acids. The germline V gene encodes CDR1 SGHAT and CDR2 FQNNGV. V lost 4 bases and J 2 bases, leaving 16 bases between the germline ends. The CDR3 is CASSSSVSGITDTQYF. The DNA for the CDR3 is TGTGCCAGCAGCTCATCAGTTAGCGGAATCACAGATACGCAGTATTTT.

The chain carries TRBV7-9 and TRBJ1-4; D may be TRBD1 (6 bases). This CDR3 comprises 15 residues. CDR1 is SEHNR and CDR2 is FQNEAQ in the germline V gene (reference sequence). The V and J ends lost 5 bases and 5 bases respectively, with 15 bases between them. The CDR3: CASSQDDRRNEKLFF. The CDR3 region has the DNA TGTGCCAGCAGCCAAGATGACAGGAGAAATGAAAAACTGTTTTTT.

The chain carries TRBV5-1 and TRBJ2-7; D perhaps matches TRBD1 (5 bases). V lost 1 base to trimming and J lost 3 bases, with 8 bases between them. CDR3 size: 13 residues. Germline values: CDR1 SGHRS, CDR2 YFSETQ. CDR3 DNA sequence: TGCGCCAGCAGCTTGACAGGCCGCTACGAGCAGTACTTC. Its translation: CASSLTGRYEQYF.

V is TRBV4-3 and J is TRBJ1-4; D unclear. Trimming cost V 4 bases and J 7 bases, with 13 bases left between them. Germline assignment: CDR1 LGHNA and CDR2 YSLEER. CDR3 length: 14 amino acids. This CDR3 reads CASSRAGQTEKLFF. CDR3 in DNA: TGCGCCAGCAGCCGGGCCGGGCAGACTGAAAAACTGTTTTTT.

V and J are TRBV18 and TRBJ2-1, with D perhaps matching TRBD2 (6 bases). This CDR3 is 17 amino acids long. Germline loops: CDR1 KGHSH, CDR2 LQKENI. V was shortened by 2 bases and J by 0 bases, with 14 bases between the two germline ends. The CDR3 DNA reads as TGTGCCAGCTCACCAACGCCGCCCGGGGGCTCCTACAATGAGCAGTTCTTC. As protein: CASSPTPPGGSYNEQFF. The complete variable domain, with remaining parts taken from reference TRBV18 and TRBJ2-1, reads NAGVMQNPRHLVRRRGQEARLRCSPMKGHSHVYWYRQLPEEGLKFMVYLQKENIIDESGMPKERFSAEFPKEGPSILRIQQVVRGDSAAYFCASSPTPPGGSYNEQFFGPGTRLTVL.

The CDR3 DNA is TGTGCCAGCAGCGCAGGACTAGCGGGCTATTACACAGATACGCAGTATTTT. It yields the protein CASSAGLAGYYTDTQYF. The genes are TRBV9 and TRBJ2-3; 11 bases fit TRBD2. Germline V gene lookup returns CDR1 SGDLS and CDR2 YYNGEE. The CDR3 sequence is 17 residues long. V shed 3 bases, J shed 2 bases, and the junction held 8 bases outside the gene matches.

The CDR3 sequence is CASSAGLASYNEQFF. The CDR3 coding sequence is TGTGCCAGCAGCGCCGGACTGGCGTCCTACAATGAGCAGTTCTTC. The chain couples TRBV9 to TRBJ2-1; weak D call: TRBD2 (5 bases). Germline CDR1 reads SGDLS; CDR2 reads YYNGEE. The CDR3 runs 15 residues. V gave up 3 bases and J gave up 1 base, with 11 bases separating them.

The table lists this clone with a count of one. The chain recombines TRBV27 with TRBJ2-7; TRBD2 is a possible D gene (7 bases). The CDR3 contains 15 residues. Germline lookup yields CDR1 MNHEY and CDR2 SMNVEV (reference sequence). The ends were cut back, 8 bases at V and 3 bases at J, with 20 bases in the middle. CDR3 sequence (DNA): TGTGCCAGCTCCTCCTTCGCGGGGGCGCTCTACGAGCAGTACTTC. This gives the protein CASSSFAGALYEQYF.

V is TRBV6-4 and J is TRBJ2-2, with 7 bases matching TRBD1. V trimming: 6 bases; J trimming: 0 bases; junction bases outside the gene matches: 7. Per the germline V gene, CDR1 is MRHNA and CDR2 is SNTAGT. CDR3 length: 16 residues. CDR3 DNA: TGTGCCAGCAGCGCCCAGGGGGTTGCGAACACCGGGGAGCTGTTTTTT. It yields the protein CASSAQGVANTGELFF.